This note documents a single T cell receptor beta chain sequence. Antigen: not known. PCR involved 60 Vbeta and 13 Jbeta primers. The repertoire was sequenced with immunoSEQ multiplex PCR; TCRdb's copy has only in-frame clones and lacks some. The sample lists fewer than 200,000 clones, around 76% occurring once. This entry belongs to a study of cytomegalovirus exposure and HLA in healthy donors. Study summary: Findings of an earlier analysis included around 100 million unique TCR beta sequences from some 190 million T cells.

Whole-study results and caveats: V segments that were indistinguishable, TRBV6-2 and TRBV6-3 among them, were omitted from analysis. Sequencing likely caused a cluster of highly shared sequence variants. The authors confirmed in vitro that three CMV-associated chains were specific for CMV antigens.

The V end lost 0 bases, the J end lost 12 bases, and 12 bases lay between the germline ends. The CDR3 length is 13 residues. Germline V gene data show CDR1 as ENHRY and CDR2 as SYGVKD. The source material was PBMCs. The genes are TRBV10-3 and TRBJ2-1; tentative D call: TRBD2 (5 bases). The clonotype comes from a female donor in good health and CMV-seronegative. This CDR3 is CAISESGLPGQFF. CDR3 sequence (DNA): TGTGCCATCAGTGAGTCTGGACTCCCGGGGCAGTTCTTC.